In its sample, the clone carrying this T cell receptor (beta chain) was seen many times. Its antigen is not identified. This CDR3 spans 13 amino acids. Germline V gene data show CDR1 as SGHAT and CDR2 as FQNNGV. V was clipped by 0 bases and J by 7 bases, with 7 bases between them. This entry comes from a study of T cell repertoires in cytomegalovirus infection. Turning to the study itself: In public TCR beta signatures, there were indications of both CMV infection and matching HLA type.

TCRdb reprocessed the reads via MiXCR and lists one record per CDR3 protein. This sample carries about 240,000 distinct CDR3 sequences, approximately 7% of them seen once, and the ten largest clones take about 6.5%. Findings and caveats of the study: Dominating the ex vivo response were TCR beta clonotypes that were CMV-specific and HLA-C-restricted.

The V call is TRBV11-2, the J call TRBJ2-4; no definite D call. The receptor's source is a human donor in good health (CMV status not recorded). Some clones in this sample may be carry-over from other donors' samples. Sequenced sample: PBMCs. The CDR3 DNA reads as TGTGCCAGCAGCTTAGACAGACTCAACATTCAGTACTTC. It codes for CASSLDRLNIQYF. Supplemented by reference TRBV11-2 and TRBJ2-4, the full variable domain reads EAGVAQSPRYKIIEKRQSVAFWCNPISGHATLYWYQQILGQGPKLLIQFQNNGVVDDSQLPKDRFSAERLKGVDSTLKIQPAKLEDSAVYLCASSLDRLNIQYFGAGTRLSVL.